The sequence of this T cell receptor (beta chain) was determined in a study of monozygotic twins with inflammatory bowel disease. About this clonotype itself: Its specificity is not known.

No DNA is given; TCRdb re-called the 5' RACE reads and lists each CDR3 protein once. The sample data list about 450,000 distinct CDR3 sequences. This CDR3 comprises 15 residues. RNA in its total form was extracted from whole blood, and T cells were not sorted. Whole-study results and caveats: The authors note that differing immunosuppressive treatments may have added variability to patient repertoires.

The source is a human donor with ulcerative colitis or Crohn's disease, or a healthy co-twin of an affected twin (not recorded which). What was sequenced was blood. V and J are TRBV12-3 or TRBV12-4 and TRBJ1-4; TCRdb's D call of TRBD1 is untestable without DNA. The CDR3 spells CASSPRTAPNEKLFF.